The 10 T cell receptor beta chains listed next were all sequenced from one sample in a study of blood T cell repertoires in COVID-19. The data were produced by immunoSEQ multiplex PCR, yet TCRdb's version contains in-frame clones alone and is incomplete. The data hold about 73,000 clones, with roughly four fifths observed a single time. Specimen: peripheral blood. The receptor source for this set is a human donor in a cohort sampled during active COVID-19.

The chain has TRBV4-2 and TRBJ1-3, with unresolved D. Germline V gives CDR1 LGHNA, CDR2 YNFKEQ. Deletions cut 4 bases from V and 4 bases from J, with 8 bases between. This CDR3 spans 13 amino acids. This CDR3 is CASSPLEGNTIYF. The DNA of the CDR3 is TGTGCCAGCAGCCCTCTAGAGGGAAACACCATATATTTT.

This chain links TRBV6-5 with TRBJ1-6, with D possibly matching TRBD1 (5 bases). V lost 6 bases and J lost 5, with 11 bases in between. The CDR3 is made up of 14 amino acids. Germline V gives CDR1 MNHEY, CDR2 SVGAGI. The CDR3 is CASSKEGHNSPLHF. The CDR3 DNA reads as TGTGCCAGCAGCAAGGAGGGGCATAATTCACCCCTCCACTTT.

The CDR3 nucleotides read TGCGCCAGCAGCCAGGGAGCCCTAGGGATGAACACCGGGGAGCTGTTTTTT. Translated, it gives CASSQGALGMNTGELFF. V gene TRBV4-1 combines with J gene TRBJ2-2, with D tentatively TRBD2 (5 bases). Germline loops: CDR1 MGHRA, CDR2 YSYEKL. Trimming shortened V by 3 bases and J by 1 base, and 15 bases separated the two germline ends. The CDR3 consists of 17 residues.

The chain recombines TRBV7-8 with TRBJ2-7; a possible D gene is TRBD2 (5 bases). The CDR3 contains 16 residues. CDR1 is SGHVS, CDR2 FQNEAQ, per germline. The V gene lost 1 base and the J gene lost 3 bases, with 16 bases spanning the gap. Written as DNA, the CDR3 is TGTGCCAGCAGCTTAGTGGGAGACCCGGCTCGCTACGAGCAGTACTTC. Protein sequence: CASSLVGDPARYEQYF.

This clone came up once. The CDR3 DNA reads TGCGCCAGCAGCCAAGCGGGTCACGATTACGAGCAGTACTTC. Its translation is CASSQAGHDYEQYF. V usage is TRBV4-1 and J usage is TRBJ2-7; D is unresolved. The CDR3 spans 14 residues. V was cut by 1 base and J by 4 bases, with 11 bases left in between. CDR1 is MGHRA, CDR2 YSYEKL, per germline.

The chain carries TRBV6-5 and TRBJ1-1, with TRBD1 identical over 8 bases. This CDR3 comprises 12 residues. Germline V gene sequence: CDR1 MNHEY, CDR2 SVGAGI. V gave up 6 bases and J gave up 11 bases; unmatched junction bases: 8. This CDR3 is CASREDRVVAFF. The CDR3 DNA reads TGTGCCAGCAGGGAGGACAGGGTTGTGGCTTTCTTT.

CDR3 residues: CASSYRDSRGYTF. The CDR3 DNA reads as TGTGCCAGCAGTTACCGGGACAGTCGTGGCTACACCTTC. The chain links TRBV27 to TRBJ1-2, with 7 bases identical to TRBD1. J was trimmed by 7 bases and V by 4 bases; bases with no gene match: 6. Germline values: CDR1 MNHEY, CDR2 SMNVEV (reference sequence). The CDR3 has 13 residues.

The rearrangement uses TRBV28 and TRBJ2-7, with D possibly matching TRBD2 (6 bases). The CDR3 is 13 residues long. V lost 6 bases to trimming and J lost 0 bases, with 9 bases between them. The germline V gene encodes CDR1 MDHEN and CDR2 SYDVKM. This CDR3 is CASRRGVSYEQYF. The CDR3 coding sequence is TGTGCCAGCAGACGCGGGGTCTCCTACGAGCAGTACTTC.

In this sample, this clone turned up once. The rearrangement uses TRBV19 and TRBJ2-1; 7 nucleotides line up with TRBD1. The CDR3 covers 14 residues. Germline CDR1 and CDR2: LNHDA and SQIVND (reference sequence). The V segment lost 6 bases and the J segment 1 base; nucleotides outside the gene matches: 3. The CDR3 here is CASSPGGSYNEQFF. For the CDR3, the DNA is TGTGCCAGTAGCCCAGGGGGATCCTACAATGAGCAGTTCTTC.

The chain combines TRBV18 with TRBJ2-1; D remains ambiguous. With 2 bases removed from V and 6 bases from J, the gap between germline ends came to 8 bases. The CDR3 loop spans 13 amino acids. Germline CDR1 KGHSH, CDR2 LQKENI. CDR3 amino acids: CASSPNMANEQFF. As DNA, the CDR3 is TGTGCCAGCTCACCAAACATGGCCAATGAGCAGTTCTTC.